This T cell receptor (beta chain) was captured by sequencing in a study of T-cell memory formation after mild COVID-19 (dated by TCRdb to the early 2020s). Describing the broader study: TCR sequence clusters from the two donors were found to be largely donor specific. Two young, previously healthy adult volunteers made up the cohort, one male and one female. Longitudinal TCRalpha and TCRbeta repertoire sequencing tracked T-cell clones expanding and contracting after mild COVID-19 in a couple of donors.

PBMCs were isolated by Ficoll-Paque density gradient centrifugation. The CDR3 measures 15 amino acids from cysteine to phenylalanine. Only the CDR3 part of the read is kept: 45 bases, read in frame from the first base. Trimming accounts for 5 bases at V and 5 bases at J, while the number of junction bases matched to no gene is 11. The data were produced on an Illumina NovaSeq 6000. TCRalpha and TCRbeta cDNA libraries were built by 5'RACE with constant-segment primers, adding sample barcodes and unique molecular identifiers. Trizol reagent was used to extract RNA from every sample. Amplification of the libraries took two PCR steps, and the second step added a second sample barcode plus Illumina TruSeq adapters. Sequencing of the libraries was done on an Illumina NovaSeq, producing 2 x 150 bp paired-end reads. As for the original processing: With migec v1.2.7, reads were demultiplexed and then collapsed into UMI-guided consensus sequences. Using mixcr v2.1.11, UMI consensuses were aligned to TRA and TRB V and J templates and then assembled into clonotypes. A clonotype was counted as expanded or contracted only when both edgeR and NoisET called the clonotype significant, with the noise models trained on biological replicates. For edgeR calls, the thresholds were a false discovery rate-adjusted p below 0.01 and a log2 fold-change of 1. PCA with hierarchical clustering of max-normalized trajectories of the 1000 most abundant clonotypes was used as exploratory dynamics analysis. Each responding clone was given a CD4 or CD8 phenotype based on the CD4+ and CD8+ repertoires, which had been sequenced separately. Through fastp at Q25 and MiXCR, TCRdb rebuilt clones from the public reads, retaining in-frame beta chains. CDR3 protein duplicates are merged, each entry listing the most common genes and DNA. The V and J calls reflect TCRdb's pipeline rather than the authors' work. This sample holds approximately 400,000 distinct CDR3 sequences; roughly 18% were observed only once. 20% to 25% of the sample lies in the top ten.

Study-wide conclusions, independent of this receptor: Contracting CD4+ clones turned up mainly in the CM and EM memory subsets, whereas EMRA was where CD8+ clones were enriched. Balanced CD4/CD8 phenotypes were observed for clones contracting from day 15 to 85, whereas a bias towards CD4+ was observed for a second wave of clones expanding from day 15 to 37. SARS-CoV-2 specificity of the second-wave clones peaking on day 37 was not confirmed. Only a couple of mild cases were covered by the study, and larger cohorts that include severe cases with pre-infection samples were considered necessary. Some responding clones were detected in pre-infection memory, suggesting pre-existing cross-reactive memory T cells joined the SARS-CoV-2 response.

Of note for this clonotype: Its antigen is still unknown. Qualities for individual bases were not recorded, and no much larger clone is one base off.

The sequencing sample was made of PBMCs or a T cell subset sorted from them (not recorded which). The TCR comes from a man between 18 and 29 years old who had mild COVID-19 (a few samples of this study predate the infection). The sample titles of this study are shuffled in the database, so cell type and time point are left out; the donor was told from shared clones. The V gene is TRBV12-3 or TRBV12-4 and the J gene is TRBJ2-7, with TRBD1 identical over 8 junction bases. The CDR3 has the sequence CASSIRRGPLDEQYF. The DNA is TGTGCCAGCAGTATACGCAGGGGGCCCCTTGACGAGCAGTACTTC.